This T cell receptor beta chain was retrieved from a study of OX40 agonist ivuxolimab in advanced cancers. In germline, CDR1 is MNHNS, CDR2 SASEGT. Trimming took 6 bases from V and 3 from J; bases not matched to a gene: 3. The CDR3 loop spans 14 amino acids. Only in-frame clones appear in the TCRdb table, and some are missing; sequencing was by immunoSEQ multiplex PCR. Of 55,000 to 75,000 clones listed, approximately 90% are singletons. The chain couples TRBV6-1 to TRBJ2-7, with 12 bases aligning to TRBD2. This material consisted of CD4+ or CD8+ T cells sorted from blood, taken in a trial of the OX40 agonist ivuxolimab. The source of this sequence is an adult with an advanced solid tumor such as melanoma, head and neck, liver or kidney cancer. For the CDR3, the DNA is TGTGCCAGCAGACTACTAGCGGGAGGCTACGAGCAGTACTTC. It translates to CASRLLAGGYEQYF.